This T cell receptor (beta chain) was sequenced during a study of long-term antiretroviral therapy in people with HIV. immunoSEQ v3.0 was run at survey level. The assay was immunoSEQ multiplex PCR, and TCRdb's table has in-frame clones only and misses some. The table lists about 23,000 clones, around 80% of them singletons. The J segment lost 5 bases and the V segment lost 3 bases, leaving 16 bases of the junction unmatched. The CDR3 extends over 18 amino acids. Germline assignment: CDR1 SGHDT and CDR2 YYEEEE. The chain employs TRBV5-6 and TRBJ2-5; 10 bases are a match to TRBD2. The sequence was collected from a middle-aged man with HIV. Sample: unsorted PBMCs, taken 0.3 years after starting antiretroviral therapy. The DNA of the CDR3 is TGTGCCAGCAGCTCTCTTGAGTGGTCTAGCGGGGGCCGGGAGACCCAGTACTTC. It is translated as CASSSLEWSSGGRETQYF.